These 10 T cell receptor beta chains were all obtained from the same sample, sequenced in a study of control samples from healthy donors and cancer patients. Libraries were prepared by immunoSEQ multiplex PCR; TCRdb keeps only in-frame clonotypes and omits some of them. The data hold roughly 79,000 clones, with around four fifths observed a single time. The sample consisted of blood. The receptors were gathered from a man between 45 and 60 years old in good health.

This chain uses TRBV7-2 with TRBJ1-2, with D uncertain. Germline V CDR1 and CDR2: SGHTA, FQGNSA. The CDR3 is 12 residues long. V was clipped by 1 base and J by 7 bases, with 7 bases between them. The CDR3 region is CASSLEVGGYTF. The CDR3 nucleotides are TGTGCCAGCAGCTTAGAAGTGGGTGGCTACACCTTC.

V usage is TRBV7-2 and J usage is TRBJ1-2; perhaps TRBD1 as D (5 bases). In germline, CDR1 is SGHTA, CDR2 FQGNSA. Trimming pared 3 bases from V and 0 bases from J, leaving 11 bases between. The length of the CDR3 is 15 residues. DNA of the CDR3: TGTGCCAGCAGCTTGGGAAGGGGCGCTAACTATGGCTACACCTTC. The encoded protein is CASSLGRGANYGYTF.

In its sample, this clone was seen once. CDR3 nucleotide sequence: TGTGCCAGCAGCCGTTTACCAGCGGGTAGCCAAGAGACCCAGTACTTC. Amino acids: CASSRLPAGSQETQYF. The chain carries TRBV7-2 and TRBJ2-5; tentative D call: TRBD2 (6 bases). Germline V CDR1 and CDR2: SGHTA, FQGNSA. This CDR3 has 16 amino acids. Trimming pared 5 bases from V and 1 base from J, leaving 17 bases between.

This sequence joins TRBV18 and TRBJ2-7; no clear D gene. The V gene's germline CDR1 is KGHSH and CDR2 LQKENI. CDR3 length: 14 amino acids. V lost 3 bases to trimming and J lost 3 bases, with 12 bases between them. CDR3 sequence: CASSPLDELYEQYF. The CDR3 coding sequence is TGTGCCAGCTCACCTCTGGACGAGCTCTACGAGCAGTACTTC.

Details on this clone: Other DNA sequences in the sample encode the same CDR3. The chain employs TRBV27 and TRBJ2-2; a possible D gene is TRBD2 (5 bases). The CDR3 has 14 residues. The V end lost 5 bases, the J end lost 1 base, and 8 bases lay between the germline ends. Germline CDR1 MNHEY, CDR2 SMNVEV (reference sequence). CDR3 nucleotides: TGTGCCAGCAGTCGGACTGTGAACACCGGGGAGCTGTTTTTT. As protein: CASSRTVNTGELFF.

This chain links TRBV7-9 with TRBJ2-2; D might be TRBD1 (8 bases). Trimming cost V 7 bases and J 5 bases, with 23 bases left between them. Germline V gene data show CDR1 as SEHNR and CDR2 as FQNEAQ (reference sequence). The CDR3 is 17 amino acids. CDR3 in amino acids: CASTLSHGQGGTGELFF. DNA for the CDR3: TGTGCCAGCACCCTCTCGCACGGACAGGGAGGGACCGGGGAGCTGTTTTTT.

V usage is TRBV7-9 and J usage is TRBJ2-1; D remains ambiguous. The V end was cut by 0 bases, the J end by 9 bases, with 6 bases between. The CDR3 spans 12 residues. Germline V gives CDR1 SEHNR, CDR2 FQNEAQ (reference sequence). This CDR3 is CASSLANSEQFF. The CDR3 DNA sequence: TGTGCCAGCAGCTTAGCGAACAGTGAGCAGTTCTTC. The complete variable domain, with remaining parts taken from reference TRBV7-9 and TRBJ2-1, reads DTGVSQNPRHKITKRGQNVTFRCDPISEHNRLYWYRQTLGQGPEFLTYFQNEAQLEKSRLLSDRFSAERPKGSFSTLEIQRTEQGDSAMYLCASSLANSEQFFGPGTRLTVL.

The chain recombines TRBV15 with TRBJ2-7; D gene uncertain. The CDR3 has 12 amino acids. Trimming pared 0 bases from V and 12 bases from J, leaving 12 bases between. In germline, CDR1 is LNHNV, CDR2 YYDKDF (reference sequence). CDR3 loop: CATSRDKGPAYF. CDR3 sequence (DNA): TGTGCCACCAGCAGAGACAAAGGACCCGCGTACTTC.

This chain connects TRBV4-1 to TRBJ1-1; D possibly corresponds to TRBD1 (5 bases). CDR3 length: 16 amino acids. The germline CDR1 and CDR2 sequences are MGHRA and YSYEKL. V lost 0 bases, J lost 4 bases, and 15 bases lay in between. The CDR3 DNA reads as TGCGCCAGCAGCCAAGATACAAATCCGGGGGGCACTGAAGCTTTCTTT. Translating it yields CASSQDTNPGGTEAFF.

The chain recombines TRBV29-1 with TRBJ1-1; D possibly corresponds to TRBD1 (5 bases). V lost 4 bases to trimming and J lost 5 bases, with 11 bases between them. CDR1 SQVTM and CDR2 ANQGSEA come from the germline V gene. The length of the CDR3 is 12 residues. The CDR3 loop is CSVVQGNTEAFF. As DNA, the CDR3 is TGCAGCGTTGTGCAGGGAAATACTGAAGCTTTCTTT.